The sequence of this T cell receptor (beta chain) was determined in a study of blood T cell repertoires in COVID-19. From germline, CDR1 is LNHDA and CDR2 SQIVND (reference sequence). V lost 10 bases and J lost 1, with 16 bases in between. The CDR3 spans 14 residues. This clone was seen just once. The repertoire was sequenced with immunoSEQ multiplex PCR; TCRdb's copy has only in-frame clones and lacks some. The sample has hundreds of thousands of clones, roughly nine tenths seen once. This chain joins TRBV19 and TRBJ1-1, with a weak D call TRBD1 (6 bases). The TCR sequence derives from a man aged 30 to 45 who had recovered from COVID-19. Sample: PBMCs or T cells enriched from blood (not recorded which). The CDR3 region is CATRTQTGNTEAFF. The CDR3 DNA reads TGTGCCACCAGAACCCAGACAGGGAACACTGAAGCTTTCTTT.